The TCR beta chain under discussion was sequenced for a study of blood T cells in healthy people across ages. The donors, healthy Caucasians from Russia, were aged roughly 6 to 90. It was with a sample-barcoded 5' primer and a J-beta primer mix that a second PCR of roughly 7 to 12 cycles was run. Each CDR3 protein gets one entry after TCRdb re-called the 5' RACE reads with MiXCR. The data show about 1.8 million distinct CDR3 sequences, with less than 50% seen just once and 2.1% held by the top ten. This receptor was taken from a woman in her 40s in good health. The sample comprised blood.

The CDR3 coding sequence is TGTGCCAGCTCACCAGCAATCCCCTCTGGGGCCAACGTCCTGACTTTC. Residues: CASSPAIPSGANVLTF. This chain uses TRBV18 with TRBJ2-6; D is unclear. V gave up 2 bases and J gave up 0 bases, with 8 bases separating them. CDR1 and CDR2 from the germline V gene are KGHSH and LQKENI. This CDR3 spans 16 amino acids.